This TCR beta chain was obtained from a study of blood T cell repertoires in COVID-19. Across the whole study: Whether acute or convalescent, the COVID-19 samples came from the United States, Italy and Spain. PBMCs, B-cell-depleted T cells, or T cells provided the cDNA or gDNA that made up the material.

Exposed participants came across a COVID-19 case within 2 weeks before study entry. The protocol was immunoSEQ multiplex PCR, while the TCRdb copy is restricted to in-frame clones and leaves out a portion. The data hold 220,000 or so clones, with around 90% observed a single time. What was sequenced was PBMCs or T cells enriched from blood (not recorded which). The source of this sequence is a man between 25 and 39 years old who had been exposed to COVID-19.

CDR3 sequence reads: CASSAGLYQPQHF. In nucleotides, the CDR3 is TGCGCCAGCAGTGCGGGACTCTATCAGCCCCAGCATTTT. The chain links TRBV10-2 to TRBJ1-5, with D possibly TRBD1 on 5 matching bases. The germline V and J ends were trimmed by 4 bases and 5 bases, with 9 bases remaining between them. This CDR3 comprises 13 residues. Germline assignment: CDR1 WSHSY and CDR2 SAAADI.